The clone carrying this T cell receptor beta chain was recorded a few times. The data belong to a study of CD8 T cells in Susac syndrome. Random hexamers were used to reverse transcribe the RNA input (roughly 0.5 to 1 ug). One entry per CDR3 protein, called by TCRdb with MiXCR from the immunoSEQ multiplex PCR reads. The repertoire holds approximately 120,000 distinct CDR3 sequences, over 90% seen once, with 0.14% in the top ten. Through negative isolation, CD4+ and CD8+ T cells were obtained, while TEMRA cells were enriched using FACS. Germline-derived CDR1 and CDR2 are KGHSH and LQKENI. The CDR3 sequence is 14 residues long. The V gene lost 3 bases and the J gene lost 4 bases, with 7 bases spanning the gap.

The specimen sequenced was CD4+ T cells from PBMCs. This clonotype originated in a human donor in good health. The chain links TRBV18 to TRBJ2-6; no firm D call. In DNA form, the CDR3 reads TGTGCCAGCTCACCCGTCCCCGGGGCCAACGTCCTGACTTTC. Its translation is CASSPVPGANVLTF.